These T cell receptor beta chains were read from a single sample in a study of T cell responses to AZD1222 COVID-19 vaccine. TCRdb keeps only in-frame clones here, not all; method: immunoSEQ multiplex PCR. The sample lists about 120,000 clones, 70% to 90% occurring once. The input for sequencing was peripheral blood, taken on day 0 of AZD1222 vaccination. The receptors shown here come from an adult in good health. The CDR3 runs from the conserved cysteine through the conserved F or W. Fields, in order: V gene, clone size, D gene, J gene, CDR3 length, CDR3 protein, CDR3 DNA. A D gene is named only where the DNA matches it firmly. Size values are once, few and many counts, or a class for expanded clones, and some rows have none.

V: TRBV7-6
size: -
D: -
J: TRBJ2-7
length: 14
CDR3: CASSTTDGAYEQYF
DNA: TGTGCCAGCAGCACCACGGACGGAGCCTACGAGCAGTACTTC

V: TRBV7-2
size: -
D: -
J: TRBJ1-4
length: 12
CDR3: CASSSYREKLFF
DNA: TGTGCCAGCAGCTCTTACCGGGAAAAACTGTTTTTT

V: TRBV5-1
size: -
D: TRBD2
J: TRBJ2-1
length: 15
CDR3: CASSSGLAGNNEQFF
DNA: TGCGCCAGCAGCTCCGGACTAGCGGGTAACAATGAGCAGTTCTTC

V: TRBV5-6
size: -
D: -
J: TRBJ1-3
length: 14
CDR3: CASSRQKAGNTIYF
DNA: TGTGCCAGCAGCCGACAGAAGGCTGGAAACACCATATATTTT

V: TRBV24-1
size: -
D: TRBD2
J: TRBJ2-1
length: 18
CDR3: CATSDPSDAGGFNNEQFF
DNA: TGTGCCACCAGTGACCCATCCGACGCGGGAGGGTTTAATAATGAGCAGTTCTTC

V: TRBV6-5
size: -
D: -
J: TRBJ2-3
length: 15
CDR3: CASGRGGVGTDTQYF
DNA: TGTGCCTCCGGCAGGGGGGGAGTTGGAACAGATACGCAGTATTTT

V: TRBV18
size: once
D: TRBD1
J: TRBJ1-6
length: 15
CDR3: CASSPPGQGSSPLHF
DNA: TGTGCCAGCTCACCACCGGGACAGGGGAGCTCACCCCTCCACTTT

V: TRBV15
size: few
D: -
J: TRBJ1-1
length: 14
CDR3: CATSRGVLGTEAFF
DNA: TGTGCCACCAGCAGAGGGGTCTTGGGCACTGAAGCTTTCTTT

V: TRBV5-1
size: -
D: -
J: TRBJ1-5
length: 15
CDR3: CASSLVAGGVQPQHF
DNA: TGCGCCAGCAGCTTGGTCGCTGGGGGCGTCCAGCCCCAGCATTTT

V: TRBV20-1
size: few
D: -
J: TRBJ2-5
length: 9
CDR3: CSAGRAQYF
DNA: TGCAGTGCTGGGCGGGCCCAGTACTTC

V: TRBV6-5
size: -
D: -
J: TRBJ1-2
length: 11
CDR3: CAAKGGFGYTF
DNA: TGTGCCGCCAAAGGGGGGTTCGGCTACACCTTC

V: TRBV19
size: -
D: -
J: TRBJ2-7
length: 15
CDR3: CASSNQGDRSYEQYF
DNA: TGTGCCAGTAGTAATCAAGGGGACCGCTCCTACGAGCAGTACTTC

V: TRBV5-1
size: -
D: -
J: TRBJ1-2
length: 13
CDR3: CASSLRPNYGYTF
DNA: TGCGCCAGCAGCTTGAGACCTAACTATGGCTACACCTTC

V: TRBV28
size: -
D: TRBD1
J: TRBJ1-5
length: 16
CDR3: CASSSPAGQGDQPQHF
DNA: TGTGCCAGCAGTTCACCGGCGGGACAGGGAGATCAGCCCCAGCATTTT

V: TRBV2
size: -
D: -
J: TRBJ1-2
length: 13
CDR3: CASSEFGVYGYTF
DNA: TGTGCCAGCAGTGAATTTGGGGTCTATGGCTACACCTTC

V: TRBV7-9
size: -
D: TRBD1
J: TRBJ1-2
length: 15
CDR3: CASSLGTGANYGYTF
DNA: TGTGCCAGCAGCTTAGGGACAGGGGCCAACTATGGCTACACCTTC

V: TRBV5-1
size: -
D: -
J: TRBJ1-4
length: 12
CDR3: CASRVSNEKLFF
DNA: TGCGCCAGCAGGGTATCTAATGAAAAACTGTTTTTT

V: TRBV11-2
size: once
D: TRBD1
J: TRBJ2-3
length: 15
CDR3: CASSLDRGRTDTQYF
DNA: TGTGCCAGCAGCTTGGACAGGGGGCGTACAGATACGCAGTATTTT